Listed below are T cell receptor beta chains from one sample, sequenced in a study of T-cell memory formation after mild COVID-19. One entry per CDR3 protein results from TCRdb running MiXCR on the 5' RACE reads. The sample carries 470,000 or so distinct CDR3 sequences, around a sixth recorded once. The specimen was PBMCs or a T cell subset sorted from them (not recorded which). All receptors derive from an adult woman who had mild COVID-19 (a few samples of this study predate the infection). Cell type and time point are not known. Each CDR3 is given with its conserved first and last residue. D genes are given only for firm matches. Clone size, where shown, is once, few, many, or a class for clones that have expanded.

>.|.|TRBJ1-6|13|TRBV2
TGTGCCATCCGGGACACGGAAAATTCACCCCTCCACTTT
CAIRDTENSPLHF
>TRBD1|few|TRBJ2-5|16|TRBV9
TGTGCCAGCAGCCCCGGGACAGGGGTTAACCAAGAGACCCAGTACTTC
CASSPGTGVNQETQYF
>TRBD1|.|TRBJ1-2|19|TRBV4-1
TGCGCCAGCAGCCAAGGCGGGTCGACCGGGACAGGCAACTCCGGTGGCTACACCTTC
CASSQGGSTGTGNSGGYTF
>TRBD2|.|TRBJ2-1|15|TRBV6-2/TRBV6-3
TGTGCCAGCAGTTCCAGCGGGAGGAGCTACAATGAGCAGTTCTTC
CASSSSGRSYNEQFF
>.|.|TRBJ2-7|15|TRBV2
TGTGCCAGCATCGGTCTAGCGTGGGGTACCTACGAGCAGTACTTC
CASIGLAWGTYEQYF
>.|.|TRBJ1-3|16|TRBV7-2
TGTGCCAGCAGCTTAGGGGACACGGCCTCTGGAAACACCATATATTTT
CASSLGDTASGNTIYF
>.|few|TRBJ2-1|19|TRBV28
TGTGCCAGCAGTTTGGCCAAGAGCGGCCTTTATCTTAGCAGTAATGAGCAGTTCTTC
CASSLAKSGLYLSSNEQFF
>.|.|TRBJ2-2|15|TRBV27
TGTGCCAGCAGTTCACAGGCGTTGGCTACCGGGGAGCTGTTTTTT
CASSSQALATGELFF
>.|.|TRBJ1-1|13|TRBV2
TGTGCCAGCAGTAAGGAGGGCAGGGCTGAAGCTTTCTTT
CASSKEGRAEAFF
>TRBD2|.|TRBJ2-3|18|TRBV7-2
TGTGCCAGCAGCTCGCCGGGACTAGCGGGAGGGGGCACAGATACGCAGTATTTT
CASSSPGLAGGGTDTQYF
>TRBD2|.|TRBJ2-3|17|TRBV24-1
TGTGCCACCAGTCGGACTAGCGGGCCGAAATTCACAGATACGCAGTATTTT
CATSRTSGPKFTDTQYF
>.|few|TRBJ1-1|12|TRBV7-9
TGTGCCAGCACGGGGCGCGGCACTGAAGCTTTCTTT
CASTGRGTEAFF
>TRBD1|.|TRBJ2-7|15|TRBV24-1
TGTGCCACCAGTGAGGGACAGGGGGCACGCCACGAGCAGTACTTC
CATSEGQGARHEQYF
>TRBD1|.|TRBJ1-2|17|TRBV6-2/TRBV6-3
TGTGCCAGCAGTTACTCACAGGGGGGCGACCTACACTATGGCTACACCTTC
CASSYSQGGDLHYGYTF
>TRBD2|many|TRBJ2-7|14|TRBV12-3/TRBV12-4
TGTGCCAGCAGTTTTGGGACTACCAGCTACGAGCAGTACTTC
CASSFGTTSYEQYF
>TRBD2|few|TRBJ2-1|16|TRBV12-3/TRBV12-4
TGTGCCAGCAGACGCACTAGCGGGGCCCTCGGCAATGAGCAGTTCTTC
CASRRTSGALGNEQFF
>.|few|TRBJ1-2|13|TRBV25-1
TGTGCCAGCGCTCTGGAGCCCGGATATGGCTACACCTTC
CASALEPGYGYTF
>.|few|TRBJ1-1|14|TRBV12-3/TRBV12-4
TGTGCCAGCACCCCGGCAACAGGTTACACTGAAGCTTTCTTT
CASTPATGYTEAFF
>.|few|TRBJ2-1|11|TRBV7-9
TGTGCCAGCAGCGTTATGAACGACGTGGTCTTC
CASSVMNDVVF
>.|.|TRBJ2-3|14|TRBV7-2
TGTGCCAGCAGCTACCTAGGCCGCGCAGATACGCAGTATTTT
CASSYLGRADTQYF
>.|.|TRBJ1-2|14|TRBV9
TGTGCCAGCAGCGGGCGGTTCGCCAGCTATGGCTACACCTTC
CASSGRFASYGYTF
>TRBD2|.|TRBJ2-1|16|TRBV12-3/TRBV12-4
TGTGCCAGCAGTTTACAGGGACTAGCGGGAGGGCATGAGCAGTTCTTC
CASSLQGLAGGHEQFF
>TRBD1|few|TRBJ1-2|15|TRBV9
TGTGCCAGCAGCGTAGGGGACAGGGGTAACTATGGCTACACCTTC
CASSVGDRGNYGYTF
>.|few|TRBJ2-1|16|TRBV24-1
TGTGCCACCAGTGATCCCCTGTCAGGGAGAGGAGATGAGCAGTTCTTC
CATSDPLSGRGDEQFF
>.|few|TRBJ1-2|14|TRBV30
TGTGCCTGGAGTGACCGGGACTTGGACTATGGCTACACCTTC
CAWSDRDLDYGYTF
>.|.|TRBJ2-1|15|TRBV5-1
TGCGCCAGCAGCTTGGATACGGGGCCCACCAATGAGCAGTTCTTC
CASSLDTGPTNEQFF
>TRBD2|few|TRBJ2-1|17|TRBV19
TGTGCCAGCTCTAGCGGTGGCGGGAGGGCCTGGTACGATGAGCAGTTCTTC
CASSSGGGRAWYDEQFF
>.|few|TRBJ2-5|13|TRBV7-2
TGTGCCAGCAGCATACAGGCGACGGAGACCCAGTACTTC
CASSIQATETQYF
>.|few|TRBJ1-5|13|TRBV7-6
TGTGCCAGCAGTGGGGCAGGACATCAGCCCCAGCATTTT
CASSGAGHQPQHF
>.|many|TRBJ2-7|14|TRBV7-2
TGTGCCAGCAGCTTAGAGTCCGGGACCGGCGAGCAGTACTTC
CASSLESGTGEQYF
>.|few|TRBJ2-2|14|TRBV29-1
TGCATCCACCCGGTACAGGGATCGACCGGGGAGCTGTTTTTT
CIHPVQGSTGELFF
>.|.|TRBJ2-1|16|TRBV5-4
TGTGCCAGCAGCTTTATTGGGGGGCGGTCCTACAATGAGCAGTTCTTC
CASSFIGGRSYNEQFF
>.|few|TRBJ2-3|17|TRBV7-9
TGTGCCAGCAGCTTAGCCCCTGGCGGGTTCCTAAGATATACGCAGTATTTT
CASSLAPGGFLRYTQYF
>.|.|TRBJ2-5|14|TRBV5-1
TGCGCCAGCAGCTTGGCTCAGTGGCAAGAGACCCAGTACTTC
CASSLAQWQETQYF
>.|few|TRBJ1-1|13|TRBV10-3
TGTGCCATCAACAGTGGCCCGGGGACTGAAGCTTTCTTT
CAINSGPGTEAFF